Presented here are 26 T cell receptor beta chains from one specimen sequenced in a study of long-term antiretroviral therapy in people with HIV. Version v3.0 of the immunoSEQ assay was performed at survey level. Sequencing was performed with immunoSEQ multiplex PCR; in TCRdb, only in-frame clones are kept and a portion is missing. This sample has tens of thousands of clones, with around 88% found just once. Source: unsorted PBMCs, taken less than 4.7 years after starting antiretroviral therapy. These receptor sequences come from a man between 25 and 39 years old with HIV.

This clone was detected once. V is TRBV6-1 and J is TRBJ1-3; no clear D gene. V was shortened by 7 bases and J by 0 bases, with 4 bases between the two germline ends. The CDR3 spans 12 residues. Germline assignment: CDR1 MNHNS and CDR2 SASEGT. The CDR3 is CASTISGNTIYF. The CDR3 bases are TGTGCCAGCACCATCTCTGGAAACACCATATATTTT.

Here the CDR3 reads CASKKERGNQPQHF. The CDR3 nucleotides read TGTGCCAGCAAAAAAGAAAGGGGCAATCAGCCCCAGCATTTT. V usage is TRBV19 and J usage is TRBJ1-5; no clear D gene. Germline V gene sequence: CDR1 LNHDA, CDR2 SQIVND (reference sequence). V dropped 9 bases and J dropped 2 bases, with 14 bases sitting between them. This CDR3 has 14 amino acids.

The chain carries TRBV18 and TRBJ2-7; D is unresolved. Germline V gene sequence: CDR1 KGHSH, CDR2 LQKENI. The CDR3 extends over 17 amino acids. The V gene lost 1 base and the J gene lost 2 bases, with 18 bases spanning the gap. CDR3 region: CASSPLPPGPSPYEQYF. The CDR3 DNA follows: TGTGCCAGCTCACCACTCCCCCCAGGCCCTTCCCCCTACGAGCAGTACTTC. Together with reference TRBV18 and TRBJ2-7, the CDR3 gives the full variable domain: NAGVMQNPRHLVRRRGQEARLRCSPMKGHSHVYWYRQLPEEGLKFMVYLQKENIIDESGMPKERFSAEFPKEGPSILRIQQVVRGDSAAYFCASSPLPPGPSPYEQYFGPGTRLTVT.

This clone was seen only once. V usage is TRBV6-6 and J usage is TRBJ2-7; 7 nucleotides line up with TRBD1. Germline V CDR1 and CDR2: MNHNY, SVGAGI (reference sequence). V lost 2 bases and J lost 5; bases outside the gene matches: 6. The CDR3 is 14 residues long. CDR3 DNA sequence: TGTGCCAGCAGTTACCGGGCAGGGGGTGACGAGCAGTACTTC. Residues: CASSYRAGGDEQYF.

Here the CDR3 DNA reads TGTGCCAGCAGCGGGAAGGGGTTGAACACCGGGGAGCTGTTTTTT. As protein: CASSGKGLNTGELFF. The chain uses TRBV9 and TRBJ2-2; tentatively, D is TRBD1 (5 bases). From germline, CDR1 is SGDLS and CDR2 YYNGEE. This CDR3 spans 15 amino acids. Trimming cost V 3 bases and J 1 base, with 10 bases left between them.

The rearrangement uses TRBV4-1 and TRBJ2-1, with D perhaps matching TRBD1 (6 bases). Germline V CDR1 and CDR2: MGHRA, YSYEKL. Trimming removed 3 bases at V and 8 bases at J, with 20 bases between. This CDR3 is built from 16 residues. The CDR3 DNA reads TGCGCCAGCAGCCATGCACCCCAGGGGATTACGGATGAGCAGTTCTTC. The encoded protein is CASSHAPQGITDEQFF.

This clone was picked up a small number of times. This chain joins TRBV7-9 and TRBJ2-7, with TRBD1 matching 8 bases. The germline CDR1 and CDR2 sequences are SEHNR and FQNEAQ (reference sequence). The CDR3 length is 14 residues. J was trimmed by 12 bases and V by 1 base; bases with no gene match: 11. The CDR3 spells CASSLGARGQVVYF. DNA for the CDR3: TGTGCCAGCAGCTTAGGGGCGCGGGGACAGGTGGTGTACTTC.

The CDR3 here is CASSARQHTYEQYF. CDR3 nucleotide sequence: TGTGCCAGCAGCGCCCGACAGCATACCTACGAGCAGTACTTC. The gene calls are TRBV7-2 and TRBJ2-7, with D maybe TRBD1 (5 bases). Trimming took off 5 bases at V and 2 bases at J, with 13 bases between the two ends. This CDR3 is built from 14 residues. Per germline, CDR1 SGHTA and CDR2 FQGNSA.

The chain couples TRBV6-6 to TRBJ1-2; no firm D call. Germline V gene lookup returns CDR1 MNHNY and CDR2 SVGAGI (reference sequence). Trimming removed 8 bases from V and 2 bases from J, with 12 bases in between. The CDR3 runs to 13 residues. The DNA of the CDR3 is TGTGCCAGCGGTGACACCAGAAACTATGGCTACACCTTC. It yields the protein CASGDTRNYGYTF.

This clone has just a few counts. The V call is TRBV7-8, the J call TRBJ2-7; 11 bases agree with TRBD1. Germline CDR1 is SGHVS and CDR2 is FQNEAQ. Trimming cost V 3 bases and J 7 bases; bases outside gene matches: 5. CDR3 size: 14 residues. CDR3 region: CASSLDRGLREQYF. As DNA, the CDR3 is TGTGCCAGCAGCTTGGACAGGGGGCTGAGGGAGCAGTACTTC. The full variable domain, rest sourced from reference TRBV7-8 and TRBJ2-7, is GAGVSQSPRYKVAKRGQDVALRCDPISGHVSLFWYQQALGQGPEFLTYFQNEAQLDKSGLPSDRFFAERPEGSVSTLKIQRTQQEDSAVYLCASSLDRGLREQYFGPGTRLTVT.

The chain employs TRBV5-1 and TRBJ1-1; D ambiguous. Germline V gene sequence: CDR1 SGHRS, CDR2 YFSETQ. Trimming left V 5 bases short and J 1 base short, with 9 bases between. There are 13 residues in the CDR3. This CDR3 reads CASRFHGNTEAFF. The CDR3 bases are TGCGCCAGCAGATTCCATGGGAACACTGAAGCTTTCTTT. The full variable domain, in which reference TRBV5-1 and TRBJ1-1 provide the parts outside the CDR3, is KAGVTQTPRYLIKTRGQQVTLSCSPISGHRSVSWYQQTPGQGLQFLFEYFSETQRNKGNFPGRFSGRQFSNSRSEMNVSTLELGDSALYLCASRFHGNTEAFFGQGTRLTVV.

This chain links TRBV5-1 with TRBJ2-1; D unresolved. V gave up 2 bases and J gave up 2 bases, with 5 bases separating them. The CDR3 is 13 amino acids. The V gene's germline CDR1 is SGHRS and CDR2 YFSETQ. Here the CDR3 reads CASSLGPYNEQFF. CDR3 DNA sequence: TGCGCCAGCAGCTTAGGGCCCTACAATGAGCAGTTCTTC.

The chain couples TRBV13 to TRBJ2-7; tentative D call: TRBD1 (5 bases). V shed 3 bases and J shed 2 bases, with 8 bases lying between them. CDR1 and CDR2 from the germline V gene are PRHDT and FYEKMQ (reference sequence). The CDR3 spans 13 residues. The CDR3 spells CASSFRGTYEQYF. The CDR3, as DNA: TGTGCCAGCAGCTTTAGGGGAACCTACGAGCAGTACTTC.

The rearrangement uses TRBV6-1 and TRBJ1-2; D is unclear. The CDR3 is made up of 14 amino acids. Trimming cost V 6 bases and J 6 bases, with 17 bases left between them. Looked up from germline, CDR1 is MNHNS and CDR2 is SASEGT. Written as DNA, the CDR3 is TGTGCCAGCAGGAAACAACAGACGGGTGATGGCTACACCTTC. Residues: CASRKQQTGDGYTF.

This clone was detected once. In DNA, the CDR3 is TGCGCCAGCAGCTTGGCTAGCGGAAGATCCGAGCAGTACTTC. It translates to CASSLASGRSEQYF. The chain couples TRBV5-1 to TRBJ2-7, with TRBD2 matching 7 bases. Trimming cost V 0 bases and J 6 bases; bases outside gene matches: 6. The CDR3 sequence is 14 residues long. The germline CDR1 and CDR2 sequences are SGHRS and YFSETQ.

This sequence joins TRBV6-5 and TRBJ1-4; 9 bases fit TRBD1. V lost 4 bases and J lost 11; bases outside the gene matches: 11. CDR3 length: 15 amino acids. Germline CDR1 MNHEY, CDR2 SVGAGI. This chain's CDR3 is CASSSLDRGGEKLFF. The CDR3 DNA is TGTGCCAGCAGTTCCCTGGACAGGGGAGGTGAGAAACTGTTTTTT.

The sample holds a few counts of this clone. The chain combines TRBV4-2 with TRBJ1-3, with D possibly matching TRBD1 (5 bases). Trimming removed 0 bases from V and 8 bases from J, with 14 bases in between. This CDR3 is 15 amino acids long. Germline values: CDR1 LGHNA, CDR2 YNFKEQ. The CDR3 sequence: CASSQDSQGGDTIYF. The CDR3 DNA reads TGTGCCAGCAGCCAAGATTCCCAGGGCGGGGACACCATATATTTT.

J is TRBJ2-7 and V is TRBV7-2; D might be TRBD2 (5 bases). The CDR3 runs 14 residues. The germline V and J ends were trimmed by 1 base and 4 bases, with 11 bases remaining between them. In germline, CDR1 is SGHTA, CDR2 FQGNSA. CDR3 protein: CASSLDPGLYEQYF. The CDR3 coding sequence is TGTGCCAGCAGCTTAGATCCCGGACTTTACGAGCAGTACTTC.

The V and J genes are TRBV6-1 and TRBJ1-5; tentatively, D is TRBD1 (6 bases). Looked up from germline, CDR1 is MNHNS and CDR2 is SASEGT. Deletions cut 1 base from V and 10 bases from J, with 29 bases between. The CDR3 spans 19 residues. Here the CDR3 reads CASSEGQGRAGWAIFPQHF. CDR3 bases: TGTGCCAGCAGTGAAGGCCAGGGGAGGGCAGGGTGGGCAATTTTCCCCCAGCATTTT.

This clone was seen just once. The chain joins TRBV6-4 to TRBJ1-2; perhaps TRBD1 as D (6 bases). With 2 bases removed from V and 9 bases from J, the gap between germline ends came to 13 bases. The length of the CDR3 is 13 residues. Germline V gives CDR1 MRHNA, CDR2 SNTAGT. The DNA for the CDR3 is TGTGCCAGCAGTGACGGGACAAACGTTCGCTACACCTTC. Encoded protein: CASSDGTNVRYTF.

In regard to this clone: A read error is likely here: a far larger clone is one base away. V and J are TRBV7-9 and TRBJ1-1; D is possibly TRBD1 (6 bases). CDR1 and CDR2 from the germline V gene are SEHNR and FQNEAQ (reference sequence). Trimming stripped 6 bases from V and 1 base from J, with 6 bases between. The CDR3 contains 12 residues. The CDR3 here is CASRGGNTEAFF. As DNA, the CDR3 is TGTGCCAGCAGAGGGGGGAACACTGAAGCTTTCTTT.

The genes are TRBV19 and TRBJ2-5; TRBD2 matches 10 bases. The CDR3 loop spans 16 amino acids. Trimming cost V 3 bases and J 2 bases; bases outside gene matches: 6. Germline V gives CDR1 LNHDA, CDR2 SQIVND (reference sequence). CDR3 in amino acids: CASSIITSGDQETQYF. The DNA of the CDR3 is TGTGCCAGTAGTATTATAACTAGCGGGGATCAAGAGACCCAGTACTTC.

This clone was recorded once. The chain uses TRBV5-1 and TRBJ1-2; no clear D gene. V was clipped by 5 bases and J by 8 bases, with 19 bases between them. The CDR3 consists of 14 residues. Germline CDR1 reads SGHRS; CDR2 reads YFSETQ. The CDR3 is CASRLPGPPVGYTF. The CDR3 nucleotides are TGCGCCAGCAGACTTCCGGGTCCCCCGGTGGGCTACACCTTC. Filled out from reference TRBV5-1 and TRBJ1-2, the complete variable domain reads KAGVTQTPRYLIKTRGQQVTLSCSPISGHRSVSWYQQTPGQGLQFLFEYFSETQRNKGNFPGRFSGRQFSNSRSEMNVSTLELGDSALYLCASRLPGPPVGYTFGSGTRLTVV.

This chain connects TRBV27 to TRBJ2-3, with 10 positions matching TRBD1. Germline V gene data show CDR1 as MNHEY and CDR2 as SMNVEV (reference sequence). The CDR3 consists of 16 residues. Trimming removed 5 bases from V and 4 bases from J; junction bases left unmatched: 9. Here the CDR3 reads CASSKRDRGTPDTQYF. The DNA of the CDR3 is TGTGCCAGCAGTAAAAGGGACAGGGGAACCCCAGATACGCAGTATTTT.

The chain carries TRBV6-4 and TRBJ1-6; 7 bases align to TRBD1. The CDR3 spans 17 residues. The V gene end was trimmed by 4 bases and the J gene end by 0 bases; junction bases not matched to a gene: 6. Per germline, CDR1 MRHNA and CDR2 SNTAGT. CDR3 region: CASSARAGGSYNSPLHF. The CDR3 DNA sequence: TGTGCCAGCAGTGCCCGGGCAGGGGGCTCCTATAATTCACCCCTCCACTTT.

The chain employs TRBV19 and TRBJ2-1; TRBD2 matches at 11 bases. V trimming: 10 bases; J trimming: 3 bases; junction bases outside the gene matches: 2. The germline gives CDR1 LNHDA, CDR2 SQIVND (reference sequence). The CDR3 has 13 residues. CDR3 protein: CATLAGDYNEQFF. CDR3 nucleotide sequence: TGTGCCACACTAGCGGGGGACTACAATGAGCAGTTCTTC.